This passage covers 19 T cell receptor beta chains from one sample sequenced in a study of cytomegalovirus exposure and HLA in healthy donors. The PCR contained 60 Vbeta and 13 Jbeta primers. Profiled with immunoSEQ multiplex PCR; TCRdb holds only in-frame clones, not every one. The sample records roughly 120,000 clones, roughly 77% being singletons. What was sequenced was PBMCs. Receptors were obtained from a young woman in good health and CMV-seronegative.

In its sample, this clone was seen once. CDR3 in amino acids: CASSLTAGGTTDTQYF. The CDR3 region has the DNA TGCGCCAGCAGCTTGACGGCGGGGGGAACCACAGATACGCAGTATTTT. The chain employs TRBV5-1 and TRBJ2-3, with 8 positions matching TRBD2. The CDR3 spans 16 residues. With 1 base clipped from V and 2 bases from J, the junction kept 6 bases outside the gene matches. In germline, CDR1 is SGHRS, CDR2 YFSETQ.

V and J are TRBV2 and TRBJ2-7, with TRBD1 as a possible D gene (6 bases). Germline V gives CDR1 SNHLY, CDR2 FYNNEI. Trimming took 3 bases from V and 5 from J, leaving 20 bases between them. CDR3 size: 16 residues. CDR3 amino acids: CASSERDLRDINEQYF. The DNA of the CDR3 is TGTGCCAGCAGTGAGCGAGACCTAAGGGACATCAACGAGCAGTACTTC.

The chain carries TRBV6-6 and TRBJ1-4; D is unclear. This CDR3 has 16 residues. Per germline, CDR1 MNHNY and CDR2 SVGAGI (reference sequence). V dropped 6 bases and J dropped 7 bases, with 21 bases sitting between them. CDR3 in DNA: TGTGCCAGCAGCAAGAGCTCGGTAGGGAGTAGTGAAAAACTGTTTTTT. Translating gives CASSKSSVGSSEKLFF.

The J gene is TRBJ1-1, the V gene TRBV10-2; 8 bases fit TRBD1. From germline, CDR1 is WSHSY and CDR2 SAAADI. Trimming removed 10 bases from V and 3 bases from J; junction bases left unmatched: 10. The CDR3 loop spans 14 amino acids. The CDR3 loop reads CATLTGRGHTEAFF. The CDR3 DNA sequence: TGCGCCACCCTAACTGGCAGGGGGCACACTGAAGCTTTCTTT.

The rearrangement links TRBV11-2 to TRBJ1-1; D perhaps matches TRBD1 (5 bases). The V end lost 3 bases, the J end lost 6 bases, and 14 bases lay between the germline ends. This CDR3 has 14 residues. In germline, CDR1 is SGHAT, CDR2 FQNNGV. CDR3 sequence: CASSFPFAGAEAFF. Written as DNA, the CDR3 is TGTGCCAGCAGCTTCCCTTTTGCGGGGGCTGAAGCTTTCTTT.

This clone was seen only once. CDR3 protein: CSVVLAGGTDTQYF. The CDR3 bases are TGCAGCGTTGTGCTAGCGGGAGGAACAGATACGCAGTATTTT. This chain links TRBV29-1 with TRBJ2-3; the match to TRBD2 covers 11 bases. Germline CDR1 is SQVTM and CDR2 is ANQGSEA. The CDR3 covers 14 residues. V trimming: 4 bases; J trimming: 3 bases; junction bases outside the gene matches: 3.

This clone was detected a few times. The CDR3 region has the DNA TGTGCCAGCAACATCGGGGGCTCTGGGGCCAACGTCCTGACTTTC. Translation gives CASNIGGSGANVLTF. This chain links TRBV11-3 with TRBJ2-6, with a weak D call TRBD2 (6 bases). Trimming removed 7 bases at V and 0 bases at J, with 10 bases between. The CDR3 extends over 15 amino acids. The germline CDR1 and CDR2 sequences are SGHNT and YENEEA.

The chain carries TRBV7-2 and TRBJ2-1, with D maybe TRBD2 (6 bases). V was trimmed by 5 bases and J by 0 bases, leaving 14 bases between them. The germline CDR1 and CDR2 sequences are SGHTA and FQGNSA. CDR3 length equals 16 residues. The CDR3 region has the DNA TGTGCCAGCAGCGTCTTTAGCGGCAGCTCCTACAATGAGCAGTTCTTC. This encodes CASSVFSGSSYNEQFF.

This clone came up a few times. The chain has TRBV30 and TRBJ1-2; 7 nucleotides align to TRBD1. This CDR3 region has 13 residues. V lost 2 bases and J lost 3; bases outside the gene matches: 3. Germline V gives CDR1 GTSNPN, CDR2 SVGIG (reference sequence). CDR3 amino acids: CAWSTQGDYGYTF. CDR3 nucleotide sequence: TGTGCCTGGAGTACTCAGGGGGACTATGGCTACACCTTC.

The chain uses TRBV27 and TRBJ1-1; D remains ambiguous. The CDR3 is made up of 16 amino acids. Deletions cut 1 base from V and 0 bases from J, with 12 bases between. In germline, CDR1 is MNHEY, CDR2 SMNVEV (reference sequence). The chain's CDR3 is CASSLFGVSMNTEAFF. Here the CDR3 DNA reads TGTGCCAGCAGTTTATTCGGGGTTTCGATGAACACTGAAGCTTTCTTT.

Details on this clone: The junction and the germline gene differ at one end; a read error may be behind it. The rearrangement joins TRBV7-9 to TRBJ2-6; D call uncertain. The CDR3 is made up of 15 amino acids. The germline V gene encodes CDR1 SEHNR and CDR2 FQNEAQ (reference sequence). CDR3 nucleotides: TGTTCCAGCAGCTTAGATCGTTATGGGGCCAACGTCCTGACTTTC. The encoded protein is CSSSLDRYGANVLTF.

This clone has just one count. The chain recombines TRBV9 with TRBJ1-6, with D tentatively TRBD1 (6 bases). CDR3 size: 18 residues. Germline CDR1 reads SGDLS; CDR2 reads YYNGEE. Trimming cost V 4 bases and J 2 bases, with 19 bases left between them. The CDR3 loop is CASSMGAGDQPYNSPLHF. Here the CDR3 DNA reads TGTGCCAGCAGCATGGGAGCAGGGGACCAGCCCTATAATTCACCCCTCCACTTT. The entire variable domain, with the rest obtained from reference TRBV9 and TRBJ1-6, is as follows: DSGVTQTPKHLITATGQRVTLRCSPRSGDLSVYWYQQSLDQGLQFLIQYYNGEERAKGNILERFSAQQFPDLHSELNLSSLELGDSALYFCASSMGAGDQPYNSPLHFGNGTRLTVT.

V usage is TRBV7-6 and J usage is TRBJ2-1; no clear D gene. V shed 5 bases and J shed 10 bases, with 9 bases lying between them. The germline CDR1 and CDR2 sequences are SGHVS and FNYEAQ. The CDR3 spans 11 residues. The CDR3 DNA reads TGTGCCAGCAGCCTTTCGAGGGAGCAGTTCTTC. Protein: CASSLSREQFF.

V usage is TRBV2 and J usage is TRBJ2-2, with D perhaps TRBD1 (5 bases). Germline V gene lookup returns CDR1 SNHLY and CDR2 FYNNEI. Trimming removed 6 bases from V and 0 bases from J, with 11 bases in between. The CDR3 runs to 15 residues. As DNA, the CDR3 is TGTGCCAGCAGGACAGATCTCGCGAACACCGGGGAGCTGTTTTTT. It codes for CASRTDLANTGELFF. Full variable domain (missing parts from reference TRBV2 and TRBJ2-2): EPEVTQTPSHQVTQMGQEVILRCVPISNHLYFYWYRQILGQKVEFLVSFYNNEISEKSEIFDDQFSVERPDGSNFTLKIRSTKLEDSAMYFCASRTDLANTGELFFGEGSRLTVL.

In nucleotides, the CDR3 is TGCGCCAGCAGCTCCGGGACAGGGTCCCACAATGAGCAGTTCTTC. This codes for CASSSGTGSHNEQFF. The chain recombines TRBV5-1 with TRBJ2-1; TRBD1 matches 9 bases. The V gene end was trimmed by 3 bases and the J gene end by 5 bases; junction bases not matched to a gene: 6. The CDR3 sequence is 15 residues long. Per the germline V gene, CDR1 is SGHRS and CDR2 is YFSETQ.

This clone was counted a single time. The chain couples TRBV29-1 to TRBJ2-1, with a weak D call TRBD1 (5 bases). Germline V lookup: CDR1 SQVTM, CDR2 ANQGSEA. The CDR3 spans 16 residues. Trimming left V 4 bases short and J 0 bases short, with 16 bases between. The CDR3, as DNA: TGCAGCGTTGGGGGCTCTAGGTCCGGCTCCTACAATGAGCAGTTCTTC. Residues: CSVGGSRSGSYNEQFF.

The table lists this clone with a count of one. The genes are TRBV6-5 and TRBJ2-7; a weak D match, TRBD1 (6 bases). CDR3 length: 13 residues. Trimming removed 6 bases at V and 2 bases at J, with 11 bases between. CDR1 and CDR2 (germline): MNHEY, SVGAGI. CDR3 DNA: TGTGCCAGCAGGGGGACATCGCCCTACGAGCAGTACTTC. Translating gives CASRGTSPYEQYF.

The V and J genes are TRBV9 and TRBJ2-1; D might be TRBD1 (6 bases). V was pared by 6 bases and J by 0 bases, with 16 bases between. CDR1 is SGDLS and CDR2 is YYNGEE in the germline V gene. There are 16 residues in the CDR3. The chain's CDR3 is CASNRGGPLSYNEQFF. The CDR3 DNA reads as TGTGCCAGCAACCGAGGGGGACCCCTCTCCTACAATGAGCAGTTCTTC.

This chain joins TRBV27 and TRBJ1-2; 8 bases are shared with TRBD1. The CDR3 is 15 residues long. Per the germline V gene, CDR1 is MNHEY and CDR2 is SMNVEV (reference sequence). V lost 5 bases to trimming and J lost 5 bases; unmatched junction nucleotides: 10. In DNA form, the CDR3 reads TGTGCCAGCAGTCCCGGGACAGGCCCGGCGTATGGCTACACCTTC. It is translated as CASSPGTGPAYGYTF.